This T cell receptor beta chain was obtained from a study of blood T cell repertoires in COVID-19. Study background: Samples representing acute and convalescent COVID-19 were sourced from the United States, Italy and Spain. In each case, the material was cDNA or gDNA derived from T cells, B-cell-depleted T cells, or PBMCs.

The authors' processing: For nucleated cells, counts were estimated from reference gene primer amplification. The protocol was immunoSEQ multiplex PCR, while the TCRdb copy is restricted to in-frame clones and leaves out a portion. V and J calls and clone size come straight from that table; D and trimming were deduced from the DNA. Among 250,000 or so clones listed, around 87% were seen once. Sample: peripheral blood. The sequence derives from a woman aged 40 to 50 who had recovered from COVID-19.

The CDR3 nucleotides read TGTGCCAGCAGCATTCGCGGGGGGAGGAACACTGAAGCTTTCTTT. Translation: CASSIRGGRNTEAFF. The chain combines TRBV11-2 with TRBJ1-1; a weak D match, TRBD1 (5 bases). Germline V gene lookup returns CDR1 SGHAT and CDR2 FQNNGV. The CDR3 has 15 amino acids. V lost 5 bases to trimming and J lost 1 base, with 14 bases between them.